One sample yielded the 23 T cell receptor beta chains listed below, sequenced in a study of OX40 agonist ivuxolimab in advanced cancers. The receptor library was made with the immunoSEQ multiplex PCR assay. Drawn from immuneACCESS, this table holds only the in-frame rearrangements with V and J called that TCRdb kept. Clones are partly lost; checked studies trace under half to an unresolved V gene and leave the rest unexplained. Within this sample are around 60,000 clones, with 70% to 85% of them counted one time only. Of the sample, 6.3% is held by the ten largest clones. Sequences were derived from CD4+ or CD8+ T cells sorted from blood, sampled in a trial of the OX40 agonist ivuxolimab. These TCRs come from an adult with an advanced solid tumor such as melanoma, head and neck, liver or kidney cancer.

V and J are TRBV15 and TRBJ1-1; D may be TRBD1 (6 bases). Per germline, CDR1 LNHNV and CDR2 YYDKDF (reference sequence). The CDR3 is 14 residues long. V was cut by 0 bases and J by 1 base, with 6 bases left in between. The CDR3 region has the DNA TGTGCCACCAGCAGAGAAGGGGGGAACACTGAAGCTTTCTTT. It encodes CATSREGGNTEAFF.

The V and J genes are TRBV15 and TRBJ1-5, with D possibly matching TRBD1 (5 bases). Germline loops: CDR1 LNHNV, CDR2 YYDKDF (reference sequence). The ends were cut back, 1 base at V and 7 bases at J, with 14 bases in the middle. CDR3 length: 15 residues. The CDR3 loop is CATSRGQGGIQPQHF. The CDR3 bases are TGTGCCACCAGCAGAGGGCAGGGAGGGATCCAGCCCCAGCATTTT.

The CDR3 is CASSLETVLGYGYTF. For the CDR3, the DNA is TGCGCCAGCAGCTTGGAAACAGTTCTTGGCTATGGCTACACCTTC. This sequence joins TRBV5-1 and TRBJ1-2; D unclear. Germline CDR1 reads SGHRS; CDR2 reads YFSETQ. The CDR3 spans 15 residues. Trimming left V 0 bases short and J 4 bases short, with 13 bases between.

This clone has only a few counts. This sequence joins TRBV27 and TRBJ1-2, with TRBD1 as a possible D gene (5 bases). The CDR3 length is 11 residues. Trimming cost V 5 bases and J 4 bases, with 5 bases left between them. The germline V gene has CDR1 MNHEY and CDR2 SMNVEV (reference sequence). The CDR3 protein is CASSDSYGYTF. CDR3 in DNA: TGTGCCAGCAGTGACAGCTATGGCTACACCTTC.

The chain employs TRBV6-5 and TRBJ2-7; perhaps TRBD2 as D (6 bases). V was clipped by 5 bases and J by 6 bases, with 14 bases between them. This CDR3 is 13 amino acids long. The germline CDR1 and CDR2 sequences are MNHEY and SVGAGI. The CDR3 here is CASSPPGRGEQYF. Written as DNA, the CDR3 is TGTGCCAGCAGTCCTCCCGGGCGGGGCGAGCAGTACTTC.

In DNA form, the CDR3 reads TGTGCCAGCAGTGAAGCCCGGCTGGGAGGGGGCGATGGCTACACCTTC. Amino acids: CASSEARLGGGDGYTF. The chain links TRBV2 to TRBJ1-2; the match to TRBD1 covers 7 bases. The length of the CDR3 is 16 residues. CDR1 SNHLY and CDR2 FYNNEI come from the germline V gene. Trimming removed 0 bases from V and 6 bases from J; junction bases left unmatched: 10.

This clone was recorded a few times. The J gene is TRBJ2-2, the V gene TRBV19; 7 nucleotides line up with TRBD1. CDR1 is LNHDA and CDR2 is SQIVND in the germline V gene (reference sequence). The CDR3 totals 15 residues. Germline trimming cut 5 bases from V and 6 bases from J; bases unmatched to any gene: 9. DNA for the CDR3: TGTGCCAGTAGTCCCTTAGGGGGCTTCGCCGGGGAGCTGTTTTTT. It yields the protein CASSPLGGFAGELFF.

This chain joins TRBV5-4 and TRBJ1-6, with 9 positions matching TRBD1. Trimming at V came to 4 bases and at J to 7 bases, leaving 6 bases not matched to a gene. Germline assignment: CDR1 SGHNT and CDR2 YYREEE (reference sequence). This CDR3 comprises 15 residues. In nucleotides, the CDR3 is TGTGCCAGCAGCCCGGACGGACAGGGGAATTCACCCCTCCACTTT. It is translated as CASSPDGQGNSPLHF.

The chain recombines TRBV5-1 with TRBJ2-1, with 14 bases lining up with TRBD2. The junction had 6 bases not matched to a gene; V was cut back by 3 bases and J by 4 bases. The CDR3 covers 17 residues. Germline lookup yields CDR1 SGHRS and CDR2 YFSETQ. The CDR3 loop reads CASSWGGLAGAYNEQFF. CDR3 coding DNA: TGCGCCAGCAGCTGGGGGGGACTAGCGGGAGCGTACAATGAGCAGTTCTTC.

A few counts support this clone. The chain uses TRBV18 and TRBJ2-1, with D tentatively TRBD2 (5 bases). CDR1 and CDR2 from the germline V gene are KGHSH and LQKENI. Trimming removed 0 bases at V and 0 bases at J, with 12 bases between. CDR3 length equals 17 residues. CDR3 sequence reads: CASSPPVWESSYNEQFF. In DNA, the CDR3 is TGTGCCAGCTCACCACCGGTTTGGGAGAGCTCCTACAATGAGCAGTTCTTC.

The table lists this clone with many counts. The chain carries TRBV2 and TRBJ1-2; maybe TRBD1 (6 bases). Trimming pared 9 bases from V and 5 bases from J, leaving 19 bases between. Germline values: CDR1 SNHLY, CDR2 FYNNEI. CDR3 length: 14 residues. The CDR3 loop is CAREEDSLAYGYTF. In nucleotides, the CDR3 is TGTGCCAGGGAAGAGGACAGCCTAGCTTATGGCTACACCTTC.

The rearrangement joins TRBV27 to TRBJ1-1; possibly TRBD1 for D (6 bases). Deletions cut 3 bases from V and 4 bases from J, with 18 bases between. The CDR3 has 16 residues. The germline V gene encodes CDR1 MNHEY and CDR2 SMNVEV (reference sequence). CDR3 region: CASSFEFQNRATEAFF. In nucleotides, the CDR3 is TGTGCCAGCAGTTTTGAGTTTCAAAACAGGGCCACTGAAGCTTTCTTT.

This clone was seen more than once but under ten times. This sequence joins TRBV4-2 and TRBJ1-3; D gene ambiguous. The CDR3 is 16 residues long. Germline CDR1 is LGHNA and CDR2 is YNFKEQ. V was cut by 0 bases and J by 6 bases, with 15 bases left in between. The chain's CDR3 is CASSQDRRQVENTIYF. CDR3 coding DNA: TGTGCCAGCAGCCAAGATAGGAGGCAGGTGGAAAACACCATATATTTT.

The chain carries TRBV7-2 and TRBJ2-7; D gene uncertain. Trimming left V 4 bases short and J 0 bases short, with 10 bases between. CDR3 size: 14 residues. Germline lookup yields CDR1 SGHTA and CDR2 FQGNSA. The CDR3 DNA sequence: TGTGCCAGCAGCTCCAGCCTTAACTCCTACGAGCAGTACTTC. It encodes CASSSSLNSYEQYF.

This rearrangement joins TRBV14 to TRBJ1-1; TRBD1 aligns across 7 bases. J was trimmed by 4 bases and V by 0 bases; bases with no gene match: 11. Germline lookup yields CDR1 SGHDN and CDR2 FVKESK. There are 17 residues in the CDR3. DNA for the CDR3: TGTGCCAGCAGCCAAGAGGCCCCGGGCAGGGGGGGCACTGAAGCTTTCTTT. This sequence encodes CASSQEAPGRGGTEAFF.

The V call is TRBV19, the J call TRBJ1-2; maybe TRBD1 (5 bases). V lost 6 bases to trimming and J lost 5 bases, with 13 bases between them. Germline values: CDR1 LNHDA, CDR2 SQIVND (reference sequence). The CDR3 has 13 amino acids. Here the CDR3 DNA reads TGTGCCAGTAGCCTCCAGGGACGATATGGCTACACCTTC. Its protein is CASSLQGRYGYTF.

The genes are TRBV6-6 and TRBJ2-7; D is undetermined. The CDR3 has 14 amino acids. Germline CDR1 reads MNHNY; CDR2 reads SVGAGI (reference sequence). Trimming left V 0 bases short and J 6 bases short, with 12 bases between. The CDR3 DNA follows: TGTGCCAGCAGTTACTCGATCGAGGTTCGCGAGCAGTACTTC. Protein product: CASSYSIEVREQYF.

On this clone: A clone one base away is much larger, so this may be a read error. Other DNA sequences in this specimen translate into the identical CDR3. V and J are TRBV19 and TRBJ2-5, with 9 bases identical to TRBD1. The DNA end lines up better with TRBJ2-7; the J call may be wrong. Looked up from germline, CDR1 is LNHDA and CDR2 is SQIVND (reference sequence). The CDR3 has 13 amino acids. The CDR3 DNA is TGTGCCAGTAAGGGGACAGGGTCCTACGAGCAGTACTTC. Protein product: CASKGTGSYEQYF.

The chain carries TRBV11-2 and TRBJ2-5; D is perhaps TRBD1 (5 bases). Trimming shortened V by 1 base and J by 2 bases, and 11 bases separated the two germline ends. Looked up from germline, CDR1 is SGHAT and CDR2 is FQNNGV. This CDR3 region has 15 residues. CDR3 protein: CASSLVPGPQETQYF. CDR3 DNA sequence: TGTGCCAGCAGCTTAGTTCCAGGGCCGCAAGAGACCCAGTACTTC.

The chain links TRBV7-2 to TRBJ2-7, with D possibly TRBD1 on 6 matching bases. The CDR3 length is 15 residues. Trimming took 5 bases from V and 1 from J, leaving 15 bases between them. CDR1 SGHTA and CDR2 FQGNSA come from the germline V gene. CDR3: CASSQTGTRSYEQYF. In DNA, the CDR3 is TGTGCCAGCAGCCAGACCGGGACACGATCCTACGAGCAGTACTTC.

The rearrangement joins TRBV5-6 to TRBJ1-2, with no clear D. The CDR3 is 15 residues long. The germline V and J ends were trimmed by 0 bases and 8 bases, with 17 bases remaining between them. CDR1 is SGHDT, CDR2 YYEEEE, per germline. The CDR3 here is CASSLGREGIGGYTF. As DNA, the CDR3 is TGTGCCAGCAGCTTGGGTAGGGAAGGCATTGGAGGCTACACCTTC.

The J gene is TRBJ1-1, the V gene TRBV5-1; D is unclear. Germline-derived CDR1 and CDR2 are SGHRS and YFSETQ. This CDR3 is built from 14 residues. Trimming removed 6 bases from V and 1 base from J, with 13 bases in between. CDR3 nucleotides: TGCGCCAGCACATACGCGGGAGCGAACACTGAAGCTTTCTTT. Translated: CASTYAGANTEAFF. The complete variable domain, with remaining parts taken from reference TRBV5-1 and TRBJ1-1, reads KAGVTQTPRYLIKTRGQQVTLSCSPISGHRSVSWYQQTPGQGLQFLFEYFSETQRNKGNFPGRFSGRQFSNSRSEMNVSTLELGDSALYLCASTYAGANTEAFFGQGTRLTVV.

The gene calls are TRBV6-6 and TRBJ1-5; D remains unclear. V was cut by 5 bases and J by 1 base, with 9 bases left in between. The CDR3 length is 14 residues. Germline CDR1 reads MNHNY; CDR2 reads SVGAGI (reference sequence). The CDR3 DNA reads as TGTGCCAGCAGTGCCCAGGTCAGCAATCAGCCCCAGCATTTT. Translating gives CASSAQVSNQPQHF.